This TCR beta chain was retrieved from a study of PD-1 blockade in mismatch repair-deficient tumors. Study as a whole: Enrolled about 2013-2016, patients had progressing, pretreated mismatch repair-deficient cancers of approximately 13 types. Study-level findings and limits: Rapid post-treatment expansion, then contraction, generally preceding radiologic response, marked tumor-resident clones.

CDR3 length equals 14 residues. Germline assignment: CDR1 SEHNR and CDR2 FQNEAQ (reference sequence). V was shortened by 1 base and J by 0 bases, with 6 bases between the two germline ends. Data came from immunoSEQ multiplex PCR; TCRdb stores just in-frame clones and leaves some out. The data hold roughly 130,000 clones, with around nine tenths observed a single time. Turning to this clone: Antigen: not known.

All patients were mismatch repair deficient, assessed by either PCR or immunohistochemistry. The TCR-sequenced patients were three responders to pembrolizumab. Sequenced here: peripheral blood, sampled about 17 months after starting pembrolizumab. This TCR came from an adult with mismatch repair-deficient cancer. The V call is TRBV7-9, the J call TRBJ2-5; D unresolved. CDR3 loop: CASSLVAYQETQYF. The CDR3 DNA reads as TGTGCCAGCAGCTTAGTGGCTTACCAAGAGACCCAGTACTTC.